This T cell receptor beta chain was recovered during a study of T cells in Graves' hyperthyroidism and ophthalmopathy. This clonotype appeared many times. Amplified TCR beta CDR3 regions derived from RNA transcripts. Researchers ran a first-round RT-PCR on the TCR CDR3 using the HTBI primer set. TCRdb re-derived calls from the multiplex PCR reads in MiXCR, one entry per CDR3 protein. The sample comprises about 350,000 distinct CDR3 sequences, less than 20% of which are singletons, and roughly 15% rests with the top ten. Trimming removed 5 bases from V and 3 bases from J; junction bases left unmatched: 17. The CDR3 length is 19 residues. Germline CDR1 and CDR2: LGHDT and YNNKEL (reference sequence). At least 3 on the Clinical Activity Score was recorded for ophthalmopathy patients, who also had NOSPECS grade at least 4 and duration under 3 months. It was approximately 9.7 ml of fresh peripheral blood that supplied the PBMCs.

The chain combines TRBV3-1 with TRBJ2-7; 12 positions agree with TRBD2. The TCR was taken from a woman aged 35 to 49 with Graves' ophthalmopathy. Material for sequencing was blood. CDR3 in amino acids: CASSSQEGLAGRSRYEQYF. In nucleotides, the CDR3 is TGTGCCAGCAGCTCCCAAGAAGGACTAGCGGGAAGAAGTCGCTACGAGCAGTACTTC.